These 9 T cell receptor beta chains share one sample of origin, sequenced in a study of blood T cell repertoires in COVID-19. The assay was immunoSEQ multiplex PCR, and TCRdb's table has in-frame clones only and misses some. The sample consists of under 250,000 clones, approximately 85% of them appearing once. Sequences were obtained from PBMCs or T cells enriched from blood (not recorded which). The receptors originated from a woman in her 50s with acute COVID-19.

This clone was counted only a few times. The chain links TRBV5-4 to TRBJ1-1, with D hard to call. Germline values: CDR1 SGHNT, CDR2 YYREEE (reference sequence). V was trimmed by 4 bases and J by 1 base, leaving 17 bases between them. This CDR3 region has 16 residues. CDR3 region: CASSPSGREQNTEAFF. The CDR3 DNA is TGTGCCAGCAGCCCCTCCGGGAGGGAACAGAACACTGAAGCTTTCTTT.

DNA of the CDR3: TGCGCCAGCAGCTTAGAAGACAGGGACTCTGGAAACACCATATATTTT. It encodes CASSLEDRDSGNTIYF. J is TRBJ1-3 and V is TRBV4-1; the match to TRBD1 covers 7 bases. J lost 0 bases, V lost 5 bases, and 7 bases had no gene match. This CDR3 has 16 residues. Germline lookup yields CDR1 MGHRA and CDR2 YSYEKL.

The chain carries TRBV10-3 and TRBJ2-2, with 9 bases matching TRBD2. CDR1 ENHRY and CDR2 SYGVKD come from the germline V gene. The CDR3 totals 15 residues. V shed 9 bases and J 5 bases; nucleotides not matched to a gene: 10. CDR3 DNA sequence: TGTGCCATTAGCGGGAGCCCGACGTGGACCGGGGAGCTGTTTTTT. This encodes CAISGSPTWTGELFF.

The chain is built from TRBV7-9 and TRBJ1-4, with 7 bases aligning to TRBD1. Germline loops: CDR1 SEHNR, CDR2 FQNEAQ (reference sequence). The CDR3 consists of 15 residues. V gave up 5 bases and J gave up 6 bases; unmatched junction bases: 9. The CDR3 spells CASSPPGRGDEKLFF. DNA for the CDR3: TGTGCCAGCAGCCCACCGGGCAGGGGGGATGAAAAACTGTTTTTT.

This chain joins TRBV4-1 and TRBJ2-3; maybe TRBD1 (5 bases). Germline assignment: CDR1 MGHRA and CDR2 YSYEKL. This CDR3 region has 13 residues. V shed 0 bases and J shed 5 bases, with 6 bases lying between them. This CDR3 is CASSQEGVDTQYF. CDR3 nucleotides: TGCGCCAGCAGCCAAGAAGGGGTAGATACGCAGTATTTT.

The chain uses TRBV24-1 and TRBJ1-4; D is ambiguous. Germline CDR1 is KGHDR and CDR2 is SFDVKD. V gave up 3 bases and J gave up 5 bases, with 9 bases separating them. The CDR3 is 14 residues long. CDR3 nucleotides: TGTGCCACCAGTGATACCCCCAGGAATGAAAAACTGTTTTTT. Translated, it gives CATSDTPRNEKLFF.

In its sample, this clone was seen a few times. The J gene is TRBJ2-7, the V gene TRBV5-1; maybe TRBD1 (6 bases). Trimming shortened V by 3 bases and J by 12 bases, and 34 bases separated the two germline ends. The CDR3 contains 18 residues. CDR1 and CDR2 (germline): SGHRS, YFSETQ. The CDR3 DNA reads as TGCGCCAGCAGCTCCCGAAGTTTGCAGGTTGGGGACAAGGCGAACTCGTACTTC. Translating it yields CASSSRSLQVGDKANSYF.

This clone was counted a single time. Sequence at one end of the junction differs from germline and may be a read error. CDR3 sequence reads: CVSRRTSEQYF. The CDR3 DNA reads as TGTGTCAGCAGGCGCACCTCGGAGCAGTACTTC. This chain connects TRBV25-1 to TRBJ2-7; D not resolved. CDR1 is MGHDK, CDR2 SYGVNS, per germline. The length of the CDR3 is 11 residues.

V usage is TRBV6-5 and J usage is TRBJ2-3; D remains unclear. Per germline, CDR1 MNHEY and CDR2 SVGAGI. This CDR3 region has 12 residues. Trimming shortened V by 6 bases and J by 6 bases, and 10 bases separated the two germline ends. CDR3 DNA sequence: TGTGCCAGCAGCCGGTGGTCGGATACGCAGTATTTT. It yields the protein CASSRWSDTQYF.